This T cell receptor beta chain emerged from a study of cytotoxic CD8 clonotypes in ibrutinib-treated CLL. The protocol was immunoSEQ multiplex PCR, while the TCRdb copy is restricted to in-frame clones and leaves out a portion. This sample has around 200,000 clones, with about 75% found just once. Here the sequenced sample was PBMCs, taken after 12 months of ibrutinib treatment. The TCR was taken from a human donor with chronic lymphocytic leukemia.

The CDR3: CASSTDPGRSIEKLFF. CDR3 bases: TGTGCCAGCAGCACAGACCCGGGAAGGAGTATTGAAAAACTGTTTTTT. This rearrangement joins TRBV7-9 to TRBJ1-4, with D unresolved. CDR1 SEHNR and CDR2 FQNEAQ come from the germline V gene (reference sequence). The CDR3 totals 16 residues. With 5 bases removed from V and 7 bases from J, the gap between germline ends came to 20 bases.